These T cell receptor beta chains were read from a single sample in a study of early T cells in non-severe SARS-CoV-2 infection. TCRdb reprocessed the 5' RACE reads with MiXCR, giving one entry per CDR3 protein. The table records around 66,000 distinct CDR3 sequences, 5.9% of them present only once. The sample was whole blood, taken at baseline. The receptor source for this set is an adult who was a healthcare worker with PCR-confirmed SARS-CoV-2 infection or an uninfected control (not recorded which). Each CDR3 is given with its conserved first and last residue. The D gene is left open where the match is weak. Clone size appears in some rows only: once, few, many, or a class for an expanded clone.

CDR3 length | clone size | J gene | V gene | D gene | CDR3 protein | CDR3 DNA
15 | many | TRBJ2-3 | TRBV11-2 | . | CASSSMDIFTDTQYF | TGTGCCAGCAGCTCCATGGACATCTTCACAGATACGCAGTATTTT
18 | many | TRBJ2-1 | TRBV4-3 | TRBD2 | CASSQDLQLAGVYNEQFF | TGCGCCAGCAGCCAAGATTTGCAGCTAGCGGGCGTATACAATGAGCAGTTCTTC
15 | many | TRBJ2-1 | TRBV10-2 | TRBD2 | CASSDSSGVYNEQFF | TGCGCCAGCAGTGATAGTAGCGGGGTGTACAATGAGCAGTTCTTC
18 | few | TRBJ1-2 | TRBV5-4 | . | CASSLAQPRIPQGDGYTF | TGTGCCAGCAGCTTGGCCCAACCCCGAATACCACAGGGAGATGGCTACACCTTC
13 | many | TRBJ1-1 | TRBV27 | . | CASSLAPGTEAFF | TGTGCCAGCAGTTTAGCCCCAGGAACTGAAGCTTTCTTT
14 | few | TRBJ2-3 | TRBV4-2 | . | CASSHAVFTDTQYF | TGTGCCAGCAGCCACGCGGTATTCACAGATACGCAGTATTTT
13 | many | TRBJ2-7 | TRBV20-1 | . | CSAPITTGYEQYF | TGCAGTGCTCCGATTACAACAGGGTACGAGCAGTACTTC
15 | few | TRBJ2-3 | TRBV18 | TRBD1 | CASSPGRGTTDTQYF | TGTGCCAGCTCACCCGGCAGGGGGACGACAGATACGCAGTATTTT
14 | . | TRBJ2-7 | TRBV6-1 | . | CASSEAKGNYEQYF | TGTGCCAGCAGTGAAGCAAAGGGGAACTACGAGCAGTACTTC
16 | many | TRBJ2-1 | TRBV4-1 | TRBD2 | CASSQPGLAGDNEQFF | TGCGCCAGCAGCCAGCCGGGACTAGCGGGAGACAATGAGCAGTTCTTC
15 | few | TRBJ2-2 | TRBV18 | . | CASSPRTVNTGELFF | TGTGCCAGCTCACCTAGGACAGTGAACACCGGGGAGCTGTTTTTT
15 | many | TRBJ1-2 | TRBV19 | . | CASSVTGLISYGYTF | TGTGCCAGTAGTGTTACAGGGTTGATCAGCTATGGCTACACCTTC
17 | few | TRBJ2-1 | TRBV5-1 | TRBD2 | CASSTRSGREIHNEQFF | TGCGCCAGCAGCACAAGAAGCGGGAGGGAAATCCACAATGAGCAGTTCTTC
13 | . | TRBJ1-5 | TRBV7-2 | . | CASSSRGDQPQHF | TGTGCCAGCAGCTCTAGGGGAGATCAGCCCCAGCATTTT
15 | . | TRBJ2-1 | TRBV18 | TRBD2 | CASSRVAGDYNEQFF | TGTGCCAGCTCACGTGTAGCGGGAGATTACAATGAGCAGTTCTTC
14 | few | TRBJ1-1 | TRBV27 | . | CASSFQSMNTEAFF | TGTGCCAGCAGTTTTCAGTCCATGAACACTGAAGCTTTCTTT
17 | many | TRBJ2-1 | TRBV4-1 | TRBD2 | CASSQGLAGGGHNEQFF | TGCGCCAGCAGCCAAGGATTAGCGGGTGGCGGCCACAATGAGCAGTTCTTC
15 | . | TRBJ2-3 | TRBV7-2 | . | CASSLGDTSTDTQYF | TGTGCCAGCAGCTTAGGGGATACTAGCACAGATACGCAGTATTTT
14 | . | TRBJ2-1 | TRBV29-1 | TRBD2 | CSAGSGSSYNEQFF | TGCAGCGCCGGGAGCGGGAGCTCCTACAATGAGCAGTTCTTC
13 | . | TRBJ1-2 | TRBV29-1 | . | CSAIPTGRKGYTF | TGCAGCGCAATCCCGACAGGACGAAAGGGCTACACCTTC